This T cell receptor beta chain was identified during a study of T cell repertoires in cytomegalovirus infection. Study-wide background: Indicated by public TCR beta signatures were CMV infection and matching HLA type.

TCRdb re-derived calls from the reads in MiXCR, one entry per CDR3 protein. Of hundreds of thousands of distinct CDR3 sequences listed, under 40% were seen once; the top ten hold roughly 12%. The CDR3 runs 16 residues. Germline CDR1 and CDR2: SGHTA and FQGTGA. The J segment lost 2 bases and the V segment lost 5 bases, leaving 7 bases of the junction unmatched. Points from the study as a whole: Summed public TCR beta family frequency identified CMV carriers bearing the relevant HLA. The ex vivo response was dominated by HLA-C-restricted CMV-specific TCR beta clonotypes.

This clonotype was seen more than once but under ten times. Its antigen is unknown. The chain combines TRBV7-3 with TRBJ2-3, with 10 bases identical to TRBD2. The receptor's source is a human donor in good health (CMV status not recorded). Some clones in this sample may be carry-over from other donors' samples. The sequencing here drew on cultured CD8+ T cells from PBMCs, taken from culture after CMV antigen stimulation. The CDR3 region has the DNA TGTGCCAGCAGCCGTCGGACTAGCGGTCCCACAGATACGCAGTATTTT. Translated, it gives CASSRRTSGPTDTQYF. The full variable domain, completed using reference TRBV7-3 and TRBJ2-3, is GAGVSQTPSNKVTEKGKYVELRCDPISGHTALYWYRQSLGQGPEFLIYFQGTGAADDSGLPNDRFFAVRPEGSVSTLKIQRTERGDSAVYLCASSRRTSGPTDTQYFGPGTRLTVL.